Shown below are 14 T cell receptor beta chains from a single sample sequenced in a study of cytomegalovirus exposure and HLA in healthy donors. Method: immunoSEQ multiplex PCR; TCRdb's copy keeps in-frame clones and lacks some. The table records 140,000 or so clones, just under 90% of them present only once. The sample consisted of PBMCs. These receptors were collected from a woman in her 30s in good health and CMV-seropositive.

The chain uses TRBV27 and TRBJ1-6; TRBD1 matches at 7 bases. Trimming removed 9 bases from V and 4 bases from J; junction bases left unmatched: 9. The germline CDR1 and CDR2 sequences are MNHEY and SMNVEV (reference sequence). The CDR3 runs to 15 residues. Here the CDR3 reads CASRDRVFYNSPLHF. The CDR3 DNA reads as TGTGCCAGTCGGGACAGAGTATTTTATAATTCACCCCTCCACTTT.

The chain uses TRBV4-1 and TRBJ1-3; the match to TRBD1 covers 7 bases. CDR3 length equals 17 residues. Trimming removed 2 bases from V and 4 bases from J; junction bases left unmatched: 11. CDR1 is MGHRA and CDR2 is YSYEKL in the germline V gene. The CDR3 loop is CASSQSPLTGKGNTIYF. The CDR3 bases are TGCGCCAGCAGCCAAAGCCCCTTGACAGGGAAAGGAAACACCATATATTTT.

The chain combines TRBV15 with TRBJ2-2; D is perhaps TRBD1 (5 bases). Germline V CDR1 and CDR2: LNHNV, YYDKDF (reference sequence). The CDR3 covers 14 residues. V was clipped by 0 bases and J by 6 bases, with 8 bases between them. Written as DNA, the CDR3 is TGTGCCACCAGCAGAGACAGGGTAGCCGGGGAGCTGTTTTTT. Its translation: CATSRDRVAGELFF.

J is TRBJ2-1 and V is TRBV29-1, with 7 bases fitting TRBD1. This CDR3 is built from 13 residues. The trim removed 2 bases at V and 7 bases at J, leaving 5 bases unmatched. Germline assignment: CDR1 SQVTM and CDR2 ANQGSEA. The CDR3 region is CSVERGLGNEQFF. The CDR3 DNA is TGCAGCGTTGAAAGGGGGCTGGGAAATGAGCAGTTCTTC.

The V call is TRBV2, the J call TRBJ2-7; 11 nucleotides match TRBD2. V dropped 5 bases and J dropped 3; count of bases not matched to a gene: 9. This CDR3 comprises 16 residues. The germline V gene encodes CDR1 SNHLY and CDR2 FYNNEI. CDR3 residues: CASSTTGTSGSYEQYF. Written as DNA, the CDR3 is TGTGCCAGCAGTACCACGGGCACTAGCGGGAGCTACGAGCAGTACTTC.

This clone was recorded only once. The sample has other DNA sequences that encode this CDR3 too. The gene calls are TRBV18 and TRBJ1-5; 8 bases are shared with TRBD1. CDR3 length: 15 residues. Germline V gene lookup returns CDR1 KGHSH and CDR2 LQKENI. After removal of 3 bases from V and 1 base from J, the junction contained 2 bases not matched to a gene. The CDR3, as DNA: TGTGCCAGCTCACCCCAGGGGGCCAGCAATCAGCCCCAGCATTTT. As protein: CASSPQGASNQPQHF.

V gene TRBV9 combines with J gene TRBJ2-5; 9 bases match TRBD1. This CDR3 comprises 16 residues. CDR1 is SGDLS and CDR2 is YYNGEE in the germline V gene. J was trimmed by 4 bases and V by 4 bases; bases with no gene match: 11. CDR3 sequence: CASSPQNRGRVETQYF. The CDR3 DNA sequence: TGTGCCAGCAGCCCTCAAAACAGGGGGCGGGTAGAGACCCAGTACTTC.

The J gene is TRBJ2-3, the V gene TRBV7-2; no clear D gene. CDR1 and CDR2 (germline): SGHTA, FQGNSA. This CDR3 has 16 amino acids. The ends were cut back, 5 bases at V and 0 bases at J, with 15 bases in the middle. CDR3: CASSHGVQRSTDTQYF. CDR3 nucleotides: TGTGCCAGCAGCCACGGCGTCCAGCGCAGCACAGATACGCAGTATTTT.

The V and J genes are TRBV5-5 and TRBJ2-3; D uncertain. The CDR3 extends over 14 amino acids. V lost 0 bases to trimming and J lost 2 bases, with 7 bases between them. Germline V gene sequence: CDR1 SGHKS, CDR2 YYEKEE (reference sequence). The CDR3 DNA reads TGTGCCAGCAGCTTGGGGGCCTCCACAGATACGCAGTATTTT. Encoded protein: CASSLGASTDTQYF.

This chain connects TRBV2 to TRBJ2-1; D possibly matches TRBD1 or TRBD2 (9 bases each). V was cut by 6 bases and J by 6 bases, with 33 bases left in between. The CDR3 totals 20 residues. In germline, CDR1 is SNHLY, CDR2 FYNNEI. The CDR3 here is CASRAKPGQGFSGGLNEQFF. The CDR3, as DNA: TGTGCCAGCAGAGCCAAGCCGGGACAGGGTTTTAGCGGGGGTCTCAATGAGCAGTTCTTC.

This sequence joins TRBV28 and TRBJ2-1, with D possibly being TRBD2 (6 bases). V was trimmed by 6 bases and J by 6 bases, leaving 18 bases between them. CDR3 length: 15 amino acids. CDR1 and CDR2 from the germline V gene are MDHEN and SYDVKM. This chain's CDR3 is CASRLGVGGGNEQFF. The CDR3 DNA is TGTGCCAGCAGGCTCGGAGTGGGGGGTGGCAATGAGCAGTTCTTC.

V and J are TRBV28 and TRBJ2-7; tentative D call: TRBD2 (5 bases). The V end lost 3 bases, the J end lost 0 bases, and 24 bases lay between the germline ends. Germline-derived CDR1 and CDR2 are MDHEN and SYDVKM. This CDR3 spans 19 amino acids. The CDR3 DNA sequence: TGTGCCAGCAGTTTGGCCACATCAAGACCAGGACTTCCCTCCTACGAGCAGTACTTC. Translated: CASSLATSRPGLPSYEQYF.

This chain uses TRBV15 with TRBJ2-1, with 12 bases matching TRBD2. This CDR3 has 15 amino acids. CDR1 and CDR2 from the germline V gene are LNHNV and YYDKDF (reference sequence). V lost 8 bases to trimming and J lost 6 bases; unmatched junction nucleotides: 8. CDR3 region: CATQASGGAVNEQFF. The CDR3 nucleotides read TGTGCCACCCAGGCTAGCGGGGGGGCCGTCAATGAGCAGTTCTTC.

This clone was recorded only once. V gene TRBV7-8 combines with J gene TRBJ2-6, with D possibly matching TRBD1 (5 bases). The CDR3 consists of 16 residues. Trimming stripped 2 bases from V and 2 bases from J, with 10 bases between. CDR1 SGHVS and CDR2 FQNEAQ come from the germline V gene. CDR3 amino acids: CASSLRGSAGANVLTF. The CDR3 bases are TGTGCCAGCAGCTTAAGGGGATCCGCTGGGGCCAACGTCCTGACTTTC.